This TCR beta chain was recovered during a study of shared clonotypes between healthy human individuals. General study results and limits: Estimated clonotype richness was generally higher in naive than memory subsets.

On this clone itself: Its matching antigen is unknown.

In the original workflow: For the immunoSEQ data, sequences were junction-only without quality scores, so filtering differed. Assay used: immunoSEQ multiplex PCR; TCRdb lists only in-frame clones, some missing. The DNA was the basis for D and trimming; V, J and clone size are from that table. This sample has roughly 500,000 clones, with around 96% found just once. The source is a woman younger than 45 in good health. The material sequenced was naive CD4+ T cells sorted from blood. Subset defined: CD45RA+ positively selected.

The CDR3 spells CASIHGGRSGGDTQYF. The DNA for the CDR3 is TGTGCCAGCATTCATGGGGGGAGGAGCGGTGGGGATACGCAGTATTTT. The V gene is TRBV6-6, the J gene TRBJ2-3; D possibly corresponds to TRBD2 (6 bases). Germline CDR1 and CDR2: MNHNY and SVGAGI (reference sequence). V was cut by 7 bases and J by 6 bases, with 23 bases left in between. CDR3 length: 16 amino acids.